This entry describes one T cell receptor (beta chain). Its antigen is not identified. These data come from a study of cytomegalovirus exposure and HLA in healthy donors. Study-level points and caveats: In vitro checks showed that three CMV-associated chains really do target CMV antigens. Later, TCR association rates were found to vary by HLA locus, highest for DRB1 and lowest for HLA-C. Most observed TCR sequences were rare, whereas some public TCRs were detected in many donors. Presence/absence comparisons presumed near-even sequencing depth among donors.

CDR3 size: 15 residues. Per the germline V gene, CDR1 is SGHRS and CDR2 is YFSETQ. V lost 2 bases and J 1 base, leaving 9 bases between the germline ends. Vbeta (60) and Jbeta (13) primers were used in the PCR. Clones were sequenced by immunoSEQ multiplex PCR, and TCRdb holds only the in-frame ones, with some missing. The sample consists of 120,000 to 150,000 clones, roughly 78% of them appearing once. Sequenced input: PBMCs. This sequence originates from a man aged 40-49 years in good health and CMV-seropositive. This sequence joins TRBV5-1 and TRBJ2-2, with D perhaps matching TRBD1 (6 bases). CDR3 sequence: CASSFPTGNTGELFF. As DNA, the CDR3 is TGCGCCAGCAGCTTTCCGACAGGGAACACCGGGGAGCTGTTTTTT.